Below, one TCR beta chain is given with its context. Germline V lookup: CDR1 LNHDA, CDR2 SQIVND (reference sequence). Trimming stripped 4 bases from V and 0 bases from J, with 7 bases between. This CDR3 region has 14 residues. The entry originates in a study of Tregs in tolerant kidney transplant recipients. TCRdb's table, derived via immunoSEQ multiplex PCR, lists solely in-frame clones and lacks some. The sample yields approximately 43,000 clones, more than 80% seen once. The sequence derives from a human donor in good health. Sequenced sample: Tregs from blood. The chain recombines TRBV19 with TRBJ1-3; D gene unclear. CDR3 DNA: TGTGCCAGTAGTAGCAGCCTCTCTGGAAACACCATATATTTT. It yields the protein CASSSSLSGNTIYF.